A selection of T cell receptor beta chains follows, all from one sample in a study of blood T cells in healthy people across ages. TCRdb itself ran the 5' RACE reads through MiXCR, one entry per CDR3 protein. The data contain hundreds of thousands of distinct CDR3 sequences, 40% to 45% of them seen just once; the ten biggest clones take up around 30%. The sequenced material came from blood. The receptors were sampled from a man at least 80 years old in good health. Both conserved end residues are part of each CDR3. The D gene is left open where the match is weak. Size is omitted from some rows. Given values are once, few, many or a class for expanded clones.

abundance: many
j_gene: TRBJ2-7
d_gene: -
v_gene: TRBV7-2
CDR3nt: TGTGCCAGCAGCTCGACCTCCTACGAGCAGTACTTC
CDR3aa: CASSSTSYEQYF

abundance: -
j_gene: TRBJ2-7
d_gene: -
v_gene: TRBV20-1
CDR3nt: TGCAGTGCCCTACAGGGAACCTACGAGCAGTACTTC
CDR3aa: CSALQGTYEQYF

abundance: -
j_gene: TRBJ1-2
d_gene: -
v_gene: TRBV7-2
CDR3nt: TGTGCCAGCAGCTTAGGGGCCGATTACCGTGGCTACATCTTC
CDR3aa: CASSLGADYRGYIF

abundance: -
j_gene: TRBJ2-7
d_gene: TRBD2
v_gene: TRBV5-5
CDR3nt: TGTGCCAGCAGAACGACTAGCGGGAGTTACGAGCAGTACTTC
CDR3aa: CASRTTSGSYEQYF

abundance: -
j_gene: TRBJ2-7
d_gene: -
v_gene: TRBV20-1
CDR3nt: TGCAGTGCTAGGGACAGGCCGTGGGAGGACGAGCAGTACTTC
CDR3aa: CSARDRPWEDEQYF

abundance: -
j_gene: TRBJ2-7
d_gene: TRBD2
v_gene: TRBV7-2
CDR3nt: TGTGCCAGCAGCTTCCCTTTGCGGGGGGGCGACGAGCAGTACTTC
CDR3aa: CASSFPLRGGDEQYF

abundance: few
j_gene: TRBJ2-1
d_gene: TRBD2
v_gene: TRBV7-3
CDR3nt: TGTGCCAGCAGCTACGGGACTAGCGGGAGATGGTACAATGAGCAGTTCTTC
CDR3aa: CASSYGTSGRWYNEQFF

abundance: many
j_gene: TRBJ2-7
d_gene: -
v_gene: TRBV20-1
CDR3nt: TGCAGTGCTAGATCCTCCTGGATGAACTCTGGGTCCTACGAGCAGTACTTC
CDR3aa: CSARSSWMNSGSYEQYF

abundance: -
j_gene: TRBJ2-5
d_gene: TRBD2
v_gene: TRBV12-3/TRBV12-4
CDR3nt: TGTGCCAGCAGTATGGGGGGGGAAGAGACCCAGTACTTC
CDR3aa: CASSMGGEETQYF

abundance: few
j_gene: TRBJ2-3
d_gene: -
v_gene: TRBV20-1
CDR3nt: TGCAGTGCTAGCGGGATGACAGATACGCAGTATTTT
CDR3aa: CSASGMTDTQYF

abundance: -
j_gene: TRBJ2-3
d_gene: -
v_gene: TRBV9
CDR3nt: TGTGCCAGCGCCACCCGGCGAGAGGGCACAGATACGCAGTATTTT
CDR3aa: CASATRREGTDTQYF

abundance: -
j_gene: TRBJ2-5
d_gene: TRBD1
v_gene: TRBV6-1
CDR3nt: TGTGCCAGCAGACCCCAACAGGGGGTACTCCAAGAGACCCAGTACTTC
CDR3aa: CASRPQQGVLQETQYF

abundance: few
j_gene: TRBJ2-1
d_gene: TRBD2
v_gene: TRBV7-8
CDR3nt: TGTGCCAGCAGCTTCGGTAGCGGGGTCTATGAGCAGTTCTTC
CDR3aa: CASSFGSGVYEQFF

abundance: -
j_gene: TRBJ2-7
d_gene: -
v_gene: TRBV6-5
CDR3nt: TGTGCCAGCAGACACAGTTACTCCTACGAGCAGTACTTC
CDR3aa: CASRHSYSYEQYF

abundance: -
j_gene: TRBJ2-1
d_gene: -
v_gene: TRBV5-1
CDR3nt: TGCGCCAGCAGCTCCTTCTCCCAGAGCTCCTACAATGAGCAGTTCTTC
CDR3aa: CASSSFSQSSYNEQFF

abundance: -
j_gene: TRBJ2-1
d_gene: TRBD2
v_gene: TRBV20-1
CDR3nt: TGCAGTGCGAGTGTAGCGGGAACCTCCTACAATGAGCAGTTCTTC
CDR3aa: CSASVAGTSYNEQFF

abundance: few
j_gene: TRBJ2-1
d_gene: -
v_gene: TRBV11-3
CDR3nt: TGTGCCAGCAGCCCGAGGGGGGTCAATGAGCAGTTCTTC
CDR3aa: CASSPRGVNEQFF

abundance: many
j_gene: TRBJ1-2
d_gene: -
v_gene: TRBV11-2
CDR3nt: TGTGCCAGCAGCTCTATACGGGGGCGTCGATTGGAGGGCTACACCTTC
CDR3aa: CASSSIRGRRLEGYTF

abundance: many
j_gene: TRBJ2-4
d_gene: -
v_gene: TRBV6-2/TRBV6-3
CDR3nt: TGTGCCAGCAGTTCCGAACGGCGAAATCTTCGGAGCATTCAGTACTTC
CDR3aa: CASSSERRNLRSIQYF

abundance: -
j_gene: TRBJ1-6
d_gene: -
v_gene: TRBV20-1
CDR3nt: TGCAGTGCTAGGGCCCCCCGGACACCCCTCCACTTT
CDR3aa: CSARAPRTPLHF

abundance: few
j_gene: TRBJ2-7
d_gene: -
v_gene: TRBV6-2/TRBV6-3
CDR3nt: TGTGCCACGCGACAGGTCGCGGGTTTTTGGGAGCAGTACTTC
CDR3aa: CATRQVAGFWEQYF

abundance: few
j_gene: TRBJ2-3
d_gene: -
v_gene: TRBV20-1
CDR3nt: TGCAGTTACCCCCTTTTCACAGATACGCAGTATTTT
CDR3aa: CSYPLFTDTQYF

abundance: many
j_gene: TRBJ2-3
d_gene: -
v_gene: TRBV7-2
CDR3nt: TGTGCCAGCAGCTCCCCTAGGCTCACAGATACGCAGTATTTT
CDR3aa: CASSSPRLTDTQYF

abundance: -
j_gene: TRBJ1-5
d_gene: -
v_gene: TRBV5-1
CDR3nt: TGCGCCAGCAGCTTGGGACAGGATAGCAATCAGCCCCAGCATTTT
CDR3aa: CASSLGQDSNQPQHF

abundance: -
j_gene: TRBJ2-3
d_gene: -
v_gene: TRBV7-2
CDR3nt: TGTGCCAGCAGCAGTTTAAGGTCGGCGGCGGATACGCAGTATTTT
CDR3aa: CASSSLRSAADTQYF

abundance: -
j_gene: TRBJ2-7
d_gene: TRBD2
v_gene: TRBV20-1
CDR3nt: TGCAGTGCTAGAGACACGGGGCGGGGGACCCCCTACGAGCAGTACTTC
CDR3aa: CSARDTGRGTPYEQYF

abundance: -
j_gene: TRBJ2-7
d_gene: -
v_gene: TRBV6-1
CDR3nt: TGTGCCAGCAGTGACCTAGCTAGCTCCTACAATGAGCAGTACTTC
CDR3aa: CASSDLASSYNEQYF

abundance: -
j_gene: TRBJ1-6
d_gene: -
v_gene: TRBV11-2
CDR3nt: TGTGCCAGCAGCTTAGTCATCGACAGAAATAATTCACCCCTCCACTTT
CDR3aa: CASSLVIDRNNSPLHF

abundance: -
j_gene: TRBJ2-7
d_gene: -
v_gene: TRBV4-2
CDR3nt: TGTGCCAGCAGCCACGGAATTGGGACACTTACCGCCTACGAGCAGTACTTC
CDR3aa: CASSHGIGTLTAYEQYF

abundance: few
j_gene: TRBJ2-5
d_gene: -
v_gene: TRBV27
CDR3nt: TGTGCCAGCAGTCTCACCGGGAAGAAAGAGACCCAGTACTTC
CDR3aa: CASSLTGKKETQYF

abundance: -
j_gene: TRBJ2-6
d_gene: TRBD1
v_gene: TRBV6-2/TRBV6-3
CDR3nt: TGTGCCAGCAGTTACGTACCCGGACAGGGTTTGTCCTCTGGGGCCAACGTCCTGACTTTC
CDR3aa: CASSYVPGQGLSSGANVLTF

abundance: -
j_gene: TRBJ1-3
d_gene: -
v_gene: TRBV7-2
CDR3nt: TGTGCCAGCAGCTTGACATACCGGGATGGAAACACCATATATTTT
CDR3aa: CASSLTYRDGNTIYF

abundance: -
j_gene: TRBJ2-6
d_gene: -
v_gene: TRBV10-3
CDR3nt: TGTACCATCACGATGGGGCCCGACTCTGGGGCCAACGTCCTGACTTTC
CDR3aa: CTITMGPDSGANVLTF

abundance: few
j_gene: TRBJ2-1
d_gene: TRBD1
v_gene: TRBV24-1
CDR3nt: TGTGCCACCAGTGATCACAGGGGGCGATCGGATGAGCAGTTCTTC
CDR3aa: CATSDHRGRSDEQFF

abundance: many
j_gene: TRBJ2-7
d_gene: -
v_gene: TRBV29-1
CDR3nt: TGCAGCATAGGCAGGGACGGGTACGAGCAGTACTTC
CDR3aa: CSIGRDGYEQYF

abundance: few
j_gene: TRBJ2-5
d_gene: TRBD1
v_gene: TRBV15
CDR3nt: TGTGCCACCAGCAGAGCTCAGGACAGGGGTGGAGAGACCCAGTACTTC
CDR3aa: CATSRAQDRGGETQYF

abundance: few
j_gene: TRBJ2-7
d_gene: -
v_gene: TRBV4-1
CDR3nt: TGCGCCAGCAGCCAAGGAACCGGCTTCTACGAGCAGTACTTC
CDR3aa: CASSQGTGFYEQYF

abundance: -
j_gene: TRBJ2-6
d_gene: -
v_gene: TRBV30
CDR3nt: TGTGCCTGGAGGAGTTGGGGCTCATCCGGGGCCAACGTCCTGACTTTC
CDR3aa: CAWRSWGSSGANVLTF

abundance: -
j_gene: TRBJ2-5
d_gene: -
v_gene: TRBV7-2
CDR3nt: TGTGCCAGCAGCTTAGGACAGGGAGGCTCACAAGAGACCCAGTACTTC
CDR3aa: CASSLGQGGSQETQYF

abundance: many
j_gene: TRBJ2-4
d_gene: TRBD1
v_gene: TRBV6-5
CDR3nt: TGTGCCAGCAGTAACGAGGCCAGGGGGCGAGAGCAGTACTTC
CDR3aa: CASSNEARGREQYF

abundance: many
j_gene: TRBJ1-4
d_gene: -
v_gene: TRBV18
CDR3nt: TGTGCCAGCTCACCAGTCGGTAATGAAAAACTGTTTTTT
CDR3aa: CASSPVGNEKLFF

abundance: few
j_gene: TRBJ2-5
d_gene: -
v_gene: TRBV20-1
CDR3nt: TGCAGTGCCCCGGAGACCCAGTACTTC
CDR3aa: CSAPETQYF

abundance: few
j_gene: TRBJ1-5
d_gene: -
v_gene: TRBV7-9
CDR3nt: TGTGCCAGCAGCCCCGAGGGGAGGGGGACCAATCAGCCCCAGCATTTT
CDR3aa: CASSPEGRGTNQPQHF

abundance: -
j_gene: TRBJ1-1
d_gene: -
v_gene: TRBV6-5
CDR3nt: TGTGCCAGCAGTTACCGGGGGAGTAGGAACACTGAAGCTTTCTTT
CDR3aa: CASSYRGSRNTEAFF

abundance: many
j_gene: TRBJ1-4
d_gene: -
v_gene: TRBV15
CDR3nt: TGTGCCACCAGCAGGGGCCTGGACAGCACTGCAACTAATGAAAAACTGTTTTTT
CDR3aa: CATSRGLDSTATNEKLFF

abundance: -
j_gene: TRBJ2-3
d_gene: -
v_gene: TRBV6-2/TRBV6-3
CDR3nt: TGTGCCAGCAGTTGGCAGATATGGGATACGCAGTATTTT
CDR3aa: CASSWQIWDTQYF

abundance: -
j_gene: TRBJ1-1
d_gene: TRBD1
v_gene: TRBV20-1
CDR3nt: TGCAGTGCCTTTACCGGACAGGGCACTGAAGCTTTCTTT
CDR3aa: CSAFTGQGTEAFF

abundance: few
j_gene: TRBJ2-1
d_gene: -
v_gene: TRBV7-3
CDR3nt: TGTGCCAGCAGCTTAAGGGGGGAGAACAATGAGCAGTTCTTC
CDR3aa: CASSLRGENNEQFF

abundance: -
j_gene: TRBJ1-5
d_gene: -
v_gene: TRBV28
CDR3nt: TGTGCCAGCAGTCTCACTCGGCCAGGGCCCCAGCATTTT
CDR3aa: CASSLTRPGPQHF

abundance: once
j_gene: TRBJ2-1
d_gene: TRBD2
v_gene: TRBV27
CDR3nt: TGTGCCAGCAGGTTGGGACTAGCGGGTGAGGGGCAGTTCTTC
CDR3aa: CASRLGLAGEGQFF

abundance: -
j_gene: TRBJ1-2
d_gene: -
v_gene: TRBV29-1
CDR3nt: TGCAGCGTTGAAGACGCCAGGGGCCTCGGCTATGGCTACACCTTC
CDR3aa: CSVEDARGLGYGYTF

abundance: -
j_gene: TRBJ2-2
d_gene: -
v_gene: TRBV14
CDR3nt: TGTGCCAGCAGCCACTGGGATCACACCGGGGAGCTGTTTTTT
CDR3aa: CASSHWDHTGELFF

abundance: -
j_gene: TRBJ1-5
d_gene: TRBD1
v_gene: TRBV4-1
CDR3nt: TGCGCCAGCAGCCAACAGACAGGGGGTTGGCAGCCCCAGCATTTT
CDR3aa: CASSQQTGGWQPQHF

abundance: few
j_gene: TRBJ2-5
d_gene: -
v_gene: TRBV2
CDR3nt: TGTGCCAGCAGTGAAGGGTTACGAGAGACCCAGTACTTC
CDR3aa: CASSEGLRETQYF